These 17 T cell receptor beta chains originate from one sample sequenced in a study of Tregs in tolerant kidney transplant recipients. Profiling relied on immunoSEQ multiplex PCR, and the TCRdb table lists in-frame clones only, not all of them. The table records about 94,000 clones, roughly 93% of them present only once. This specimen consisted of CD4+ T cells from blood, obtained before the transplant. The receptors derive from a human donor who received a combined kidney and bone marrow transplant.

V gene TRBV15 combines with J gene TRBJ1-5, with TRBD1 identical over 8 bases. V was clipped by 9 bases and J by 2 bases; unmatched bases: 3. The germline V gene encodes CDR1 LNHNV and CDR2 YYDKDF (reference sequence). The CDR3 is made up of 13 amino acids. The CDR3 here is CATDRDGNQPQHF. CDR3 nucleotide sequence: TGTGCCACGGACAGGGACGGCAATCAGCCCCAGCATTTT.

The genes are TRBV7-2 and TRBJ2-5; 13 bases fit TRBD2. There are 16 residues in the CDR3. Germline lookup yields CDR1 SGHTA and CDR2 FQGNSA. V shed 3 bases, J shed 2 bases, and the junction held 3 bases outside the gene matches. The CDR3 here is CASSFQTSGGQETQYF. As DNA, the CDR3 is TGTGCCAGCAGCTTCCAGACTAGCGGGGGGCAAGAGACCCAGTACTTC.

The genes are TRBV19 and TRBJ2-7, with D possibly being TRBD1 (5 bases). The CDR3 sequence is 12 residues long. Germline values: CDR1 LNHDA, CDR2 SQIVND (reference sequence). The germline V and J ends were trimmed by 1 base and 5 bases, with 6 bases remaining between them. The CDR3 DNA follows: TGTGCCAGTAGTATAGGGGGCCACGAGCAGTACTTC. It encodes CASSIGGHEQYF.

The V and J genes are TRBV6-6 and TRBJ1-2; maybe TRBD1 (5 bases). V was pared by 5 bases and J by 8 bases, with 15 bases between. The V gene's germline CDR1 is MNHNY and CDR2 SVGAGI (reference sequence). The CDR3 loop spans 13 amino acids. The CDR3 sequence is CASSHGQGGGYTF. CDR3 sequence (DNA): TGTGCCAGCAGTCATGGGCAGGGAGGCGGCTACACCTTC.

V and J are TRBV11-2 and TRBJ2-7; tentatively, D is TRBD1 (5 bases). Germline V gene lookup returns CDR1 SGHAT and CDR2 FQNNGV. The CDR3 loop spans 13 amino acids. V was cut by 6 bases and J by 5 bases, with 14 bases left in between. Written as DNA, the CDR3 is TGTGCCAGCAGGACAGTCGGGTTGAACGAGCAGTACTTC. It codes for CASRTVGLNEQYF.

The chain uses TRBV15 and TRBJ2-7; TRBD2 aligns across 9 bases. Per the germline V gene, CDR1 is LNHNV and CDR2 is YYDKDF (reference sequence). The CDR3 has 14 amino acids. With V trimmed by 6 bases and J by 3 bases, 6 bases remained unmatched. In DNA, the CDR3 is TGTGCCACCAGTGGCGGGGGGGACCGCTACGAGCAGTACTTC. Protein: CATSGGGDRYEQYF.

The V call is TRBV15, the J call TRBJ1-1; 9 bases are shared with TRBD1. J gave up 1 base and V 4 bases, and 4 bases lay outside the gene matches. Germline V gene data show CDR1 as LNHNV and CDR2 as YYDKDF (reference sequence). This CDR3 is built from 15 residues. The CDR3 spells CATSTGQGPNTEAFF. As DNA, the CDR3 is TGTGCCACCAGCACCGGACAGGGGCCGAACACTGAAGCTTTCTTT.

This clone was observed a single time. The chain combines TRBV6-1 with TRBJ2-3; the match to TRBD2 covers 10 bases. Looked up from germline, CDR1 is MNHNS and CDR2 is SASEGT. The V segment lost 8 bases and the J segment 1 base; nucleotides outside the gene matches: 6. The CDR3 has 15 residues. CDR3 amino acids: CASRSGGVGTDTQYF. CDR3 coding DNA: TGTGCCAGCCGAAGCGGGGGGGTTGGCACAGATACGCAGTATTTT.

The chain carries TRBV6-6 and TRBJ2-5; 10 bases are shared with TRBD2. V shed 6 bases and J 5 bases; nucleotides not matched to a gene: 9. Looked up from germline, CDR1 is MNHNY and CDR2 is SVGAGI (reference sequence). There are 15 residues in the CDR3. The CDR3 loop reads CASSLNSGRSETQYF. The CDR3 DNA is TGTGCCAGCAGCTTAAATAGCGGGAGGTCGGAGACCCAGTACTTC.

The rearrangement links TRBV27 to TRBJ2-5; 7 positions agree with TRBD1. Germline values: CDR1 MNHEY, CDR2 SMNVEV (reference sequence). Losses at the gene ends were 6 bases for V and 3 bases for J; bases not matched to a gene: 4. The CDR3 totals 13 residues. CDR3 DNA sequence: TGTGCCAGCAGCGACAGGGTCGAAGAGACCCAGTACTTC. Translation gives CASSDRVEETQYF.

The chain combines TRBV18 with TRBJ2-7, with D possibly matching TRBD2 (6 bases). Deletions cut 0 bases from V and 3 bases from J, with 6 bases between. The CDR3 has 13 residues. Germline V gene sequence: CDR1 KGHSH, CDR2 LQKENI. This CDR3 is CASSPPGSYEQYF. Written as DNA, the CDR3 is TGTGCCAGCTCACCACCCGGGAGCTACGAGCAGTACTTC.

The chain recombines TRBV5-4 with TRBJ2-5, with 7 bases that match TRBD2. The CDR3 runs 15 residues. CDR1 is SGHNT, CDR2 YYREEE, per germline (reference sequence). Unmatched junction bases numbered 9, after V lost 3 bases and J lost 4 bases. In DNA form, the CDR3 reads TGTGCCAGCAGCTCCTTTCTTGGGGGGGGAGAGACCCAGTACTTC. This gives the protein CASSSFLGGGETQYF.

The chain recombines TRBV28 with TRBJ2-5; no definite D call. The CDR3 has 14 residues. Germline V gene sequence: CDR1 MDHEN, CDR2 SYDVKM. Trimming removed 6 bases from V and 2 bases from J, with 13 bases in between. The CDR3 bases are TGTGCCAGCAGGAACACGGGTCCTCAAGAGACCCAGTACTTC. Translation gives CASRNTGPQETQYF.

The genes are TRBV7-2 and TRBJ2-5, with 11 bases matching TRBD2. V dropped 2 bases and J dropped 2; count of bases not matched to a gene: 4. The CDR3 totals 16 residues. Germline CDR1 is SGHTA and CDR2 is FQGNSA. CDR3 nucleotide sequence: TGTGCCAGCAGCTTAAGCCTAGCGGGGGGACAAGAGACCCAGTACTTC. Translated: CASSLSLAGGQETQYF.

This clone appeared once. The rearrangement joins TRBV10-3 to TRBJ2-1, with 7 bases identical to TRBD1. The CDR3 totals 13 residues. Trimming at V came to 9 bases and at J to 0 bases, leaving 2 bases not matched to a gene. Per germline, CDR1 ENHRY and CDR2 SYGVKD. CDR3 in DNA: TGTGCCATACAGGGGTTCTCCTACAATGAGCAGTTCTTC. It yields the protein CAIQGFSYNEQFF.

The CDR3 reads CASSLRAAGLNEQYF. The CDR3 coding sequence is TGTGCCAGCAGCTTAAGGGCGGCAGGGTTGAACGAGCAGTACTTC. The rearrangement links TRBV7-3 to TRBJ2-7; D perhaps matches TRBD1 (5 bases). The V gene lost 1 base and the J gene lost 5 bases, with 15 bases spanning the gap. The germline gives CDR1 SGHTA, CDR2 FQGTGA. The CDR3 consists of 15 residues.

The chain couples TRBV7-6 to TRBJ2-3; D gene uncertain. Between the trimmed V and J ends, which lost 1 base and 6 bases, there was a span of 11 bases. Germline V CDR1 and CDR2: SGHVS, FNYEAQ. The CDR3 has 14 amino acids. In DNA form, the CDR3 reads TGTGCCAGCAGCTTAGGGCTAGTAACGGATACGCAGTATTTT. Amino acid sequence: CASSLGLVTDTQYF.